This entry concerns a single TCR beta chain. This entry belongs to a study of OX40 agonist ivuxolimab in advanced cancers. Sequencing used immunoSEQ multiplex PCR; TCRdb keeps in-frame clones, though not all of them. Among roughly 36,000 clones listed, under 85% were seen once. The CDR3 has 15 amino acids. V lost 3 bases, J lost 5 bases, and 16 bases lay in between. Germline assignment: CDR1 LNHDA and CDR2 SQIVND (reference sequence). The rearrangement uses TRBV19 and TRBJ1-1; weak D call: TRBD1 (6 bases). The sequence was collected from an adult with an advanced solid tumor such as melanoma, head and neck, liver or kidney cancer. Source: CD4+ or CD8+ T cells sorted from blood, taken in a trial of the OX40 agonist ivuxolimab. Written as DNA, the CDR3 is TGTGCCAGTAGTATCTCACACGCAGGGGCAACTGAAGCTTTCTTT. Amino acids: CASSISHAGATEAFF.